This TCR beta chain came from a study of blood T cell repertoires in COVID-19. The CDR3 totals 20 residues. V was shortened by 5 bases and J by 0 bases, with 26 bases between the two germline ends. Per the germline V gene, CDR1 is MNHEY and CDR2 is SMNVEV (reference sequence). The study drew participants aged about 18 to 95 years from 20 to 30 US areas. Cohorts were based on clinical histories the participants reported. Only in-frame clones appear in the TCRdb table, and some are missing; sequencing was by immunoSEQ multiplex PCR. The sample yields a few hundred thousand clones, roughly nine tenths seen once.

The sequencing sample was made of PBMCs or T cells enriched from blood (not recorded which). J is TRBJ1-5 and V is TRBV27; no clear D gene. This receptor was identified in a woman in her 30s who had recovered from COVID-19. The CDR3 reads CASSPYHPLSREYSNQPQHF. In DNA, the CDR3 is TGTGCCAGCAGTCCTTACCACCCCCTATCGAGGGAGTATAGCAATCAGCCCCAGCATTTT.